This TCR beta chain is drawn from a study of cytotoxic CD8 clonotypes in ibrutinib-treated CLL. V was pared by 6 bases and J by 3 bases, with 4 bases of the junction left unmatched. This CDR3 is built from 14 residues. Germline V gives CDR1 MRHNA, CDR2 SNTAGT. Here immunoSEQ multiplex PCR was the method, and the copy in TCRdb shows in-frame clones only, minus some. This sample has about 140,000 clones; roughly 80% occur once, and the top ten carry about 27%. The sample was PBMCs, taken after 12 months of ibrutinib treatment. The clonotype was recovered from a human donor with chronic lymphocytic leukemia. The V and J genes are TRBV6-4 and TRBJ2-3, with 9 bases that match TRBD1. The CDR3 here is CASRADRGTDTQYF. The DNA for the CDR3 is TGTGCCAGCAGAGCGGACAGGGGAACAGATACGCAGTATTTT.